This T cell receptor beta chain is from a study of lung T cells in sarcoidosis with Löfgren's syndrome. This clonotype is medium-sized. TCRdb processed the reads anew with MiXCR; each CDR3 protein has one entry. This table has under 20,000 distinct CDR3 sequences, approximately 22% appearing once. This clonotype originated in a human donor with sarcoidosis (Löfgren's syndrome or another form), or a control subject (not recorded which). Sequencing was performed on CD4+ T cells from bronchoalveolar lavage.

CDR3 region: CSASSVAGDTEAFF. Written as DNA, the CDR3 is TGCAGTGCTAGTAGCGTGGCTGGAGACACTGAAGCTTTCTTT. V usage is TRBV20-1 and J usage is TRBJ1-1, with D uncertain. V was cut by 3 bases and J by 3 bases, with 14 bases left in between. Germline lookup yields CDR1 DFQATT and CDR2 SNEGSKA (reference sequence). CDR3 size: 14 residues.